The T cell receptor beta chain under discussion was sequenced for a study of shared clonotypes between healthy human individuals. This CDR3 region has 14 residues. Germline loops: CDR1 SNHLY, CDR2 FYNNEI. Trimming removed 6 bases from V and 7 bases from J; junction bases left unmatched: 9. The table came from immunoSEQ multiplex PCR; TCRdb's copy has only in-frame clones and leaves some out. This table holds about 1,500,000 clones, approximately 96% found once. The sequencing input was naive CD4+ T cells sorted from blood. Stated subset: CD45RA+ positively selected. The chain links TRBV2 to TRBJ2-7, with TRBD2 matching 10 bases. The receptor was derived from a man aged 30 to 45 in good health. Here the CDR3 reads CASRPLAGVGEQYF. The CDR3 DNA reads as TGTGCCAGCAGACCTCTAGCGGGAGTTGGTGAGCAGTACTTC.